Presented here are 14 T cell receptor beta chains from one specimen sequenced in a study of blood T cell repertoires in COVID-19. Data came from immunoSEQ multiplex PCR; TCRdb stores just in-frame clones and leaves some out. The sample records around 67,000 clones, roughly 89% being singletons. Sequencing was carried out using peripheral blood. The receptor set was obtained from a woman of 80 years or more with acute or convalescent COVID-19.

The V and J genes are TRBV30 and TRBJ1-5; D is unclear. The CDR3 is 15 amino acids. Germline V CDR1 and CDR2: GTSNPN, SVGIG (reference sequence). V was cut by 3 bases and J by 2 bases, with 14 bases left in between. CDR3: CAWSLAGLGNQPQHF. The CDR3 nucleotides read TGTGCCTGGAGCCTCGCAGGTTTAGGCAATCAGCCCCAGCATTTT. Full variable domain (outside the CDR3, taken from reference TRBV30 and TRBJ1-5): SQTIHQWPATLVQPVGSPLSLECTVEGTSNPNLYWYRQAAGRGLQLLFYSVGIGQISSEVPQNLSASRPQDRQFILSSKKLLLSDSGFYLCAWSLAGLGNQPQHFGDGTRLSIL.

The V gene is TRBV15, the J gene TRBJ1-1; TRBD1 might be the D (6 bases). Germline CDR1 LNHNV, CDR2 YYDKDF (reference sequence). Trimming took 6 bases from V and 0 from J, leaving 14 bases between them. The length of the CDR3 is 15 residues. The CDR3 reads CATRNTGHLNTEAFF. The DNA for the CDR3 is TGTGCCACCAGAAACACGGGACACTTGAACACTGAAGCTTTCTTT. The full variable domain, completed using reference TRBV15 and TRBJ1-1, is DAMVIQNPRYQVTQFGKPVTLSCSQTLNHNVMYWYQQKSSQAPKLLFHYYDKDFNNEADTPDNFQSRRPNTSFCFLDIRSPGLGDTAMYLCATRNTGHLNTEAFFGQGTRLTVV.

The V and J genes are TRBV7-2 and TRBJ2-3, with D hard to call. V shed 2 bases and J shed 4 bases, with 10 bases lying between them. This CDR3 contains 14 residues. Per the germline V gene, CDR1 is SGHTA and CDR2 is FQGNSA. In nucleotides, the CDR3 is TGTGCCAGCAGCTTACGGTCTCGGGCAGATACGCAGTATTTT. It specifies CASSLRSRADTQYF.

The chain is built from TRBV4-2 and TRBJ1-2, with TRBD1 matching over 10 bases. This CDR3 has 16 amino acids. Germline V gives CDR1 LGHNA, CDR2 YNFKEQ. V trimming: 3 bases; J trimming: 4 bases; junction bases outside the gene matches: 8. CDR3 nucleotides: TGTGCCAGCAGCCAGGGCATCGGACAGGGGGGCTATGGCTACACCTTC. Translating it yields CASSQGIGQGGYGYTF.

This clone was picked up a small number of times. The gene calls are TRBV4-1 and TRBJ2-7, with TRBD1 identical over 11 bases. CDR3 length: 15 residues. Germline V gene data show CDR1 as MGHRA and CDR2 as YSYEKL. The ends lost 3 bases at V and 5 bases at J; junction bases unmatched: 6. The CDR3 nucleotides read TGCGCCAGCAGCCAGGCTGGACAGGGGGCCCACGAGCAGTACTTC. Its protein product is CASSQAGQGAHEQYF.

This chain joins TRBV24-1 and TRBJ2-7; D possibly corresponds to TRBD1 (5 bases). Trimming cost V 5 bases and J 1 base, with 20 bases left between them. The CDR3 extends over 17 amino acids. The germline gives CDR1 KGHDR, CDR2 SFDVKD. The CDR3 DNA follows: TGTGCCACCAGTGCTTCGGCCCCCGGACAAGCTTCCTACGAGCAGTACTTC. Residues: CATSASAPGQASYEQYF.

The chain recombines TRBV7-2 with TRBJ2-1; 7 nucleotides agree with TRBD2. In germline, CDR1 is SGHTA, CDR2 FQGNSA. Trimming took 1 base from V and 7 from J; bases not matched to a gene: 10. This CDR3 is built from 16 residues. The CDR3 bases are TGTGCCAGCAGCTTAGAGATGGCGGGAGTTCGGAATGAGCAGTTCTTC. This codes for CASSLEMAGVRNEQFF.

The gene calls are TRBV11-2 and TRBJ2-5, with TRBD2 identical over 9 bases. V lost 1 base to trimming and J lost 1 base; unmatched junction nucleotides: 4. CDR3 size: 16 residues. Germline V gene data show CDR1 as SGHAT and CDR2 as FQNNGV. The CDR3 here is CASSLVASGTQETQYF. The CDR3 region has the DNA TGTGCCAGCAGCTTAGTGGCTAGCGGGACCCAAGAGACCCAGTACTTC.

This rearrangement joins TRBV18 to TRBJ2-3; the match to TRBD1 covers 9 bases. CDR3 length: 16 residues. Trimming cost V 3 bases and J 2 bases; bases outside gene matches: 6. From germline, CDR1 is KGHSH and CDR2 LQKENI. The CDR3: CASSPRDRVATDTQYF. The CDR3 region has the DNA TGTGCCAGCTCACCCCGGGACAGGGTGGCCACAGATACGCAGTATTTT.

The rearrangement links TRBV7-8 to TRBJ2-7; tentative D call: TRBD2 (5 bases). Germline V gene lookup returns CDR1 SGHVS and CDR2 FQNEAQ. This CDR3 comprises 15 residues. Trimming removed 4 bases at V and 0 bases at J, with 13 bases between. CDR3 sequence reads: CASSSSSVRSYEQYF. In DNA, the CDR3 is TGTGCCAGCAGCTCTAGCTCAGTTCGCTCCTACGAGCAGTACTTC. The full variable domain, completed using reference TRBV7-8 and TRBJ2-7, is GAGVSQSPRYKVAKRGQDVALRCDPISGHVSLFWYQQALGQGPEFLTYFQNEAQLDKSGLPSDRFFAERPEGSVSTLKIQRTQQEDSAVYLCASSSSSVRSYEQYFGPGTRLTVT.

The count of this clone is one. The rearrangement uses TRBV6-6 and TRBJ1-4; D gene uncertain. There are 15 residues in the CDR3. Per germline, CDR1 MNHNY and CDR2 SVGAGI (reference sequence). The V end lost 6 bases, the J end lost 0 bases, and 11 bases lay between the germline ends. In nucleotides, the CDR3 is TGTGCCAGCAGCATAGGACTGACAACTAATGAAAAACTGTTTTTT. It encodes CASSIGLTTNEKLFF.

The CDR3: CASERGEQFF. The CDR3 DNA follows: TGTGCCAGTGAGAGGGGGGAGCAGTTCTTC. The chain combines TRBV2 with TRBJ2-1; perhaps TRBD1 as D (6 bases). The CDR3 totals 10 residues. Germline CDR1 reads SNHLY; CDR2 reads FYNNEI. Trimming removed 9 bases at V and 10 bases at J, with 10 bases between.

In this sample, this clone turned up once. The V gene is TRBV5-4, the J gene TRBJ2-3, with 8 bases matching TRBD2. The V segment lost 10 bases and the J segment 4 bases; nucleotides outside the gene matches: 8. CDR1 and CDR2 (germline): SGHNT, YYREEE (reference sequence). CDR3 length: 13 residues. The CDR3 region is CAATGTRADTQYF. CDR3 coding DNA: TGTGCCGCAACCGGGACTAGAGCAGATACGCAGTATTTT.

V is TRBV28 and J is TRBJ2-7; TRBD1 is a possible D gene (6 bases). Trimming stripped 6 bases from V and 6 bases from J, with 18 bases between. Germline CDR1 is MDHEN and CDR2 is SYDVKM. The CDR3 totals 14 residues. In DNA, the CDR3 is TGTGCCAGCAGACCTCAGGGGCCCCATCCCGAGCAGTACTTC. It is translated as CASRPQGPHPEQYF.